This T cell receptor (beta chain) is drawn from a study of OX40 agonist ivuxolimab in advanced cancers. Produced via immunoSEQ multiplex PCR; TCRdb's table is partial and in-frame only. The sample yields about 27,000 clones, around 80% seen once. CDR1 and CDR2 from the germline V gene are LNHDA and SQIVND (reference sequence). Trimming pared 3 bases from V and 3 bases from J, leaving 12 bases between. The CDR3 spans 14 residues. The receptor was isolated from an adult with an advanced solid tumor such as melanoma, head and neck, liver or kidney cancer. The material was CD4+ or CD8+ T cells sorted from blood, obtained in a trial of the OX40 agonist ivuxolimab. The chain links TRBV19 to TRBJ2-7, with D tentatively TRBD2 (6 bases). The CDR3 spells CASSIGSGLYEQYF. The CDR3 DNA is TGTGCCAGTAGTATTGGTAGCGGACTCTACGAGCAGTACTTC.